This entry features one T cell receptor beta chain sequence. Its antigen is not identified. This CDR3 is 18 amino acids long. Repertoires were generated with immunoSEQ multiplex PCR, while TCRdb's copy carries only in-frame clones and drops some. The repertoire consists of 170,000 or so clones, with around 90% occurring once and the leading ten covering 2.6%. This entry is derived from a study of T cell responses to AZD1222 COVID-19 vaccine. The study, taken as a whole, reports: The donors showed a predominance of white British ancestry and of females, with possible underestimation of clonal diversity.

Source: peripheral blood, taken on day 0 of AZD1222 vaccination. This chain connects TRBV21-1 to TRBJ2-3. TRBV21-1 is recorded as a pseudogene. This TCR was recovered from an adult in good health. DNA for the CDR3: TGTGCCAGCAGCAAGGGGAAGGGGGCTAGCGGATACACAGATACGCAGTATTTT. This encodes CASSKGKGASGYTDTQYF.